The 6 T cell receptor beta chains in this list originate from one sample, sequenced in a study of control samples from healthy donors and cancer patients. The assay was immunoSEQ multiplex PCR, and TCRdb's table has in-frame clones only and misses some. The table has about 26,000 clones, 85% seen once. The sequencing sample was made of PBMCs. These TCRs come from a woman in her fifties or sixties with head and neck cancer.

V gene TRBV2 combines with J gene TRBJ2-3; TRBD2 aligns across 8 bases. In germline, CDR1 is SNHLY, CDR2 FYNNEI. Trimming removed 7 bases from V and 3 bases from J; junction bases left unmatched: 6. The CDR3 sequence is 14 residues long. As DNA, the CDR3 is TGTGCCAGCAAACTAGCGGTCGAGACAGATACGCAGTATTTT. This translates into CASKLAVETDTQYF.

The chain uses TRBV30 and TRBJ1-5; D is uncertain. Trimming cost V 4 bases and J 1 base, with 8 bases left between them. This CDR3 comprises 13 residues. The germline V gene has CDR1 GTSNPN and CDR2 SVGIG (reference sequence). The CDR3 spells CAWNLDSNQPQHF. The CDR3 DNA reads TGTGCCTGGAACCTGGACAGCAATCAGCCCCAGCATTTT.

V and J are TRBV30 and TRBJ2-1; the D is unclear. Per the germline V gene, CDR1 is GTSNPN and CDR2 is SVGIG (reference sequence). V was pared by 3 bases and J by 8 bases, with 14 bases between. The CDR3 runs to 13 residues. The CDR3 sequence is CAWSLKKGYEQFF. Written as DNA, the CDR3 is TGTGCCTGGAGCTTGAAAAAGGGCTATGAGCAGTTCTTC. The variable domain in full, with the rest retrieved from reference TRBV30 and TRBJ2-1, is SQTIHQWPATLVQPVGSPLSLECTVEGTSNPNLYWYRQAAGRGLQLLFYSVGIGQISSEVPQNLSASRPQDRQFILSSKKLLLSDSGFYLCAWSLKKGYEQFFGPGTRLTVL.

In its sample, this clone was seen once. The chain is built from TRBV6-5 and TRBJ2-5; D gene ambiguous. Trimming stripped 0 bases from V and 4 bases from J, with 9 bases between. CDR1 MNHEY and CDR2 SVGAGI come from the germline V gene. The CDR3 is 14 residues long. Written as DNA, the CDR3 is TGTGCCAGCAGTTACTCCTGGACGACAGAGACCCAGTACTTC. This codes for CASSYSWTTETQYF.

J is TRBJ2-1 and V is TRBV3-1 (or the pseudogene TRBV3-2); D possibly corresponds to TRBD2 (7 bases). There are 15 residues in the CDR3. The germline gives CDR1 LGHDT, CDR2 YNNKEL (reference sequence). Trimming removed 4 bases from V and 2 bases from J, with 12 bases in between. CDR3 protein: CASSPGGGPYNEQFF. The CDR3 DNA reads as TGTGCCAGCAGCCCGGGGGGCGGCCCCTACAATGAGCAGTTCTTC.

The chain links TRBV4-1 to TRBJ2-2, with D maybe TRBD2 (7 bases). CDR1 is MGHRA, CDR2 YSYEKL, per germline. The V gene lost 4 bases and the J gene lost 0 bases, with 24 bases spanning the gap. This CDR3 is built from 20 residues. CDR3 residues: CASSRGGRAVSVANTGELFF. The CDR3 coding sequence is TGCGCCAGCAGCCGCGGGGGCAGGGCGGTTTCTGTAGCGAACACCGGGGAGCTGTTTTTT.